One T cell receptor (beta chain) is described in this entry. Every patient was affected by relapse after autologous stem cell transplantation, while exposure to brentuximab vedotin was not uniform. These data originate in a study of PD-1 blockade in classical Hodgkin lymphoma. Clones were sequenced by immunoSEQ multiplex PCR, and TCRdb holds only the in-frame ones, with some missing. The sample yields about 13,000 clones, around 77% seen once. Germline V CDR1 and CDR2: MGHRA, YSYEKL. This CDR3 has 18 amino acids. Material: peripheral blood mononuclear cells (PBMCs), obtained at baseline. This TCR derives from a human donor with classical Hodgkin lymphoma. The genes are TRBV4-1 and TRBJ2-5; maybe TRBD1 (5 bases). The end of the DNA fits TRBJ2-7 better, so the J call may be wrong. CDR3 sequence: CASSQDRTRVLVPYEQYF. In nucleotides, the CDR3 is TGCGCCAGCAGCCAAGATCGAACCAGGGTATTAGTCCCCTACGAGCAGTACTTC.